The clone carrying this TCR beta chain showed up just a few times. Its matching antigen is unknown. The V gene lost 4 bases and the J gene lost 6 bases, with 12 bases spanning the gap. Germline V gene lookup returns CDR1 GTSNPN and CDR2 SVGIG (reference sequence). The CDR3 loop spans 12 amino acids. By quantitative 5'-RACE with molecular barcodes, the TCR beta libraries were made. A single record per CDR3 protein comes from TCRdb applying MiXCR to the 5' RACE reads. Counted here are 800,000 to 900,000 distinct CDR3 sequences, 10% to 15% occurring once; the ten biggest clones make up approximately 0.51%. These data come from a study of CD8 T cells in ankylosing spondylitis. The study's findings and limits: Reactive arthritis synovial fluid and blood were previously reported to contain some motif variants. Blood from ankylosing spondylitis patients appeared to carry a characteristic eight-variant TCR beta motif.

Sequencing input: blood, either unsorted or a sorted T cell fraction (not recorded which). This receptor was obtained from a male donor with ankylosing spondylitis. The chain links TRBV30 to TRBJ1-2; no clear D gene. The CDR3 DNA follows: TGTGCCTGGATGTCCGAGCTGGATGGCTACACCTTC. It translates to CAWMSELDGYTF.